The 13 T cell receptor beta chains in this list originate from one sample, sequenced in a study of CD8+CD57+ T cells in acquired aplastic anemia. Patients picked for sequencing had shown CD8+CD57+ cell expansion detected by flow cytometry. Genomic DNA constituted the template upon which TCR beta VDJ and CDR3 profiling was performed. TCRdb used MiXCR to reprocess the reads, holding one entry per CDR3 protein. The data contain 250,000 to 350,000 distinct CDR3 sequences, under 60% of them singletons. Sequences were obtained from sorted CD4+, CD8+, or CD8+CD57+ T cells (not recorded which) from PBMCs. These receptors were obtained from a human donor with aplastic anemia.

About this clonotype: One end of the junction varies from germline; a read error may be responsible. The genes are TRBV2 and TRBJ2-7; 8 bases map to TRBD2. Germline CDR1 reads SNHLY; CDR2 reads FYNNEI. The CDR3 consists of 13 residues. The CDR3 loop reads CASRSGGYYEQYF. CDR3 coding DNA: TGCGCCAGCAGGTCGGGGGGGTACTACGAGCAGTACTTC.

This clonotype was seen many times. The chain combines TRBV19 with TRBJ1-4; D gene ambiguous. Germline CDR1 LNHDA, CDR2 SQIVND (reference sequence). The CDR3 runs 13 residues. Trimming took off 3 bases at V and 5 bases at J, with 7 bases between the two ends. The CDR3 spells CASSIHANEKLFF. The CDR3 nucleotides are TGTGCCAGTAGTATCCACGCGAATGAAAAACTGTTTTTT.

V and J are TRBV7-3 and TRBJ2-1; D remains unclear. Per germline, CDR1 SGHTA and CDR2 FQGTGA. V was cut by 8 bases and J by 5 bases, with 13 bases left in between. The CDR3 loop spans 13 amino acids. The CDR3 DNA reads TGTGCCAGCTCCCGAGGAGTCGACAATGAGCAGTTCTTC. Translation gives CASSRGVDNEQFF.

V usage is TRBV19 and J usage is TRBJ2-7; 9 positions agree with TRBD1. Germline values: CDR1 LNHDA, CDR2 SQIVND (reference sequence). This CDR3 has 16 residues. The V and J ends lost 7 bases and 5 bases, in that order; junction bases with no gene match: 15. The DNA of the CDR3 is TGTGCCAGTATAGGATACCTGACAGGGGGATGGGACGAGCAGTACTTC. It codes for CASIGYLTGGWDEQYF.

This clonotype was counted many times. The rearrangement links TRBV15 to TRBJ1-5; 8 nucleotides align to TRBD1. This CDR3 comprises 15 residues. Trimming at V came to 0 bases and at J to 6 bases, leaving 4 bases not matched to a gene. Germline V lookup: CDR1 LNHNV, CDR2 YYDKDF (reference sequence). CDR3 coding DNA: TGTGCCACCAGCAGAGAGGACAGGGTAGGTCAGCCCCAGCATTTT. Its protein product is CATSREDRVGQPQHF.

For this clonotype: A clone one base away is much larger, so this may be a read error. Given the absence of the conserved phenylalanine or tryptophan at the CDR3 end, a read error is likely. The chain uses TRBV11-2 and TRBJ1-3; D might be TRBD1 (6 bases). Looked up from germline, CDR1 is SGHAT and CDR2 is FQNNGV. The ends were cut back, 5 bases at V and 2 bases at J, with 13 bases in the middle. The CDR3 is 15 amino acids. Here the CDR3 DNA reads TGTGCCAGCAGCCGCCAACAGGGAACTGGAAACACCATATATTCT. It translates to CASSRQQGTGNTIYS.

The sample holds a few counts of this clonotype. The J gene is TRBJ2-1, the V gene TRBV18, with 11 bases aligning to TRBD1. V trimming: 5 bases; J trimming: 1 base; junction bases outside the gene matches: 10. CDR1 and CDR2 (germline): KGHSH, LQKENI. The CDR3 has 18 residues. The CDR3 is CASSTGTGGLQSYNEQFF. As DNA, the CDR3 is TGTGCCAGCTCAACAGGGACAGGGGGGCTACAATCCTACAATGAGCAGTTCTTC.

In DNA, the CDR3 is TGTGCCAGCAGCTTTCCGACCGCGGGGGAGCAGTACTTC. Translating it yields CASSFPTAGEQYF. V and J are TRBV7-8 and TRBJ2-7; D may be TRBD2 (6 bases). This CDR3 is 13 amino acids long. Germline CDR1 SGHVS, CDR2 FQNEAQ. V was trimmed by 3 bases and J by 7 bases, leaving 13 bases between them.

The chain couples TRBV25-1 to TRBJ1-2, with 7 positions matching TRBD1. Looked up from germline, CDR1 is MGHDK and CDR2 is SYGVNS. The CDR3 has 16 amino acids. V dropped 0 bases and J dropped 5; count of bases not matched to a gene: 9. The CDR3 DNA is TGTGCCAGCAGTGAATATGGGAGGGGGCGGGGATATGGCTACACCTTC. Translation gives CASSEYGRGRGYGYTF.

CDR3 sequence: CASSQGDSYEQYF. As DNA, the CDR3 is TGCGCCAGCAGCCAGGGGGATTCCTACGAGCAGTACTTC. This chain connects TRBV5-1 to TRBJ2-7; 7 bases are shared with TRBD1. CDR3 size: 13 residues. Looked up from germline, CDR1 is SGHRS and CDR2 is YFSETQ. V dropped 4 bases and J dropped 1; count of bases not matched to a gene: 2.

The chain combines TRBV12-3 or TRBV12-4 with TRBJ1-2, with D unresolved. V was clipped by 6 bases and J by 2 bases, with 10 bases between them. The CDR3 loop spans 13 amino acids. The CDR3 is CASREEGNYGYTF. For the CDR3, the DNA is TGTGCCAGCAGGGAGGAAGGGAACTATGGCTACACCTTC.

The chain couples TRBV19 to TRBJ1-3; D perhaps matches TRBD1 (6 bases). CDR3 length: 16 residues. V was shortened by 2 bases and J by 4 bases, with 15 bases between the two germline ends. Germline V gene sequence: CDR1 LNHDA, CDR2 SQIVND (reference sequence). CDR3 sequence reads: CASSIPSGARGNTIYF. CDR3 DNA sequence: TGTGCCAGTAGTATACCCTCGGGGGCGCGAGGAAACACCATATATTTT.

The chain combines TRBV19 with TRBJ2-3; D unclear. The V gene's germline CDR1 is LNHDA and CDR2 SQIVND (reference sequence). Trimming removed 4 bases at V and 5 bases at J, with 4 bases between. The CDR3 consists of 11 residues. The CDR3: CASSKGDTQYF. CDR3 bases: TGTGCCAGTAGTAAGGGAGATACGCAGTATTTT.